This T cell receptor (beta chain) was observed in a study of blood T cell repertoires in COVID-19. Background on the study: Acute-phase and convalescent COVID-19 samples originated in the United States, Italy and Spain. PBMCs, B-cell-depleted T cells, or T cells provided the cDNA or gDNA that made up the material.

V lost 0 bases and J 2 bases, leaving 11 bases between the germline ends. The CDR3 is made up of 15 amino acids. Germline CDR1 SGDLS, CDR2 YYNGEE. Per the study methods: Amplification with reference gene primers provided the estimates of nucleated cell counts. Only in-frame clones appear in the TCRdb table, and some are missing; sequencing was by immunoSEQ multiplex PCR. That table gives V, J and clone size, and the DNA gave D and trimming. The sample yields roughly 63,000 clones, over 75% seen once. The TCR comes from a human donor in a cohort sampled during active COVID-19. Sequenced sample: peripheral blood. V gene TRBV9 combines with J gene TRBJ2-5; D might be TRBD2 (5 bases). The CDR3 is CASSVEGVGQETQYF. The CDR3 DNA reads TGTGCCAGCAGCGTAGAGGGAGTAGGGCAAGAGACCCAGTACTTC.